These 15 T cell receptor beta chains came from one sample sequenced in a study of blood T cell repertoires in COVID-19 (dated by TCRdb to between 2020 and 2021). To prepare the library, the immunoSEQ multiplex PCR assay was applied. TCRdb retrieved this table from immuneACCESS and kept in-frame rearrangements only. Not all clones are present; in checked studies, unresolved V genes account for under half, and no reason is known for the remainder. The sample has tens of thousands of clones on record, roughly 88% of them singletons. The ten most abundant clones make up approximately 6.3% of the sample. Sequenced: peripheral blood. The source of these receptors is a man aged 45-65 years with active COVID-19.

The genes are TRBV12-3 or TRBV12-4 and TRBJ2-7, with D tentatively TRBD1 (5 bases). The ends were cut back, 1 base at V and 6 bases at J, with 7 bases in the middle. The CDR3 consists of 12 residues. The CDR3 is CASSLEGVEQYF. The CDR3 nucleotides are TGTGCCAGCAGTTTAGAAGGGGTCGAGCAGTACTTC.

The V gene is TRBV27, the J gene TRBJ1-1; D call uncertain. The CDR3 has 13 amino acids. Per the germline V gene, CDR1 is MNHEY and CDR2 is SMNVEV (reference sequence). Trimming shortened V by 4 bases and J by 7 bases, and 13 bases separated the two germline ends. The CDR3 DNA reads TGTGCCAGCAGTTGGGGAAATCGGGGTGAAGCTTTCTTT. Its translation is CASSWGNRGEAFF.

The rearrangement links TRBV19 to TRBJ1-1, with 10 nucleotides matching TRBD1. The V and J ends lost 5 bases and 0 bases, in that order; junction bases with no gene match: 6. The CDR3 extends over 16 amino acids. Germline CDR1 LNHDA, CDR2 SQIVND (reference sequence). The CDR3 is CASSSRTGGMNTEAFF. The CDR3 DNA reads TGTGCCAGTAGTTCGCGGACAGGGGGAATGAACACTGAAGCTTTCTTT. Complete variable domain (other parts from reference TRBV19 and TRBJ1-1): DGGITQSPKYLFRKEGQNVTLSCEQNLNHDAMYWYRQDPGQGLRLIYYSQIVNDFQKGDIAEGYSVSREKKESFPLTVTSAQKNPTAFYLCASSSRTGGMNTEAFFGQGTRLTVV.

The gene calls are TRBV6-6 and TRBJ2-1; possible D gene TRBD2, 6 bases. Germline V gives CDR1 MNHNY, CDR2 SVGAGI (reference sequence). V dropped 6 bases and J dropped 10 bases, with 16 bases sitting between them. The CDR3 extends over 13 amino acids. The CDR3 nucleotides are TGTGCCAGCAGCCCCTTGGGGGGATGGGAGCAGTTCTTC. The encoded protein is CASSPLGGWEQFF.

CDR3 protein: CASTADSYGYTF. The DNA for the CDR3 is TGTGCCAGTACCGCAGACAGCTATGGCTACACCTTC. The rearrangement links TRBV19 to TRBJ1-2; D is perhaps TRBD1 (5 bases). V was trimmed by 7 bases and J by 4 bases, leaving 10 bases between them. Germline V gene lookup returns CDR1 LNHDA and CDR2 SQIVND (reference sequence). CDR3 size: 12 residues. Using reference TRBV19 and TRBJ1-2 for the parts outside the CDR3, the full variable domain is DGGITQSPKYLFRKEGQNVTLSCEQNLNHDAMYWYRQDPGQGLRLIYYSQIVNDFQKGDIAEGYSVSREKKESFPLTVTSAQKNPTAFYLCASTADSYGYTFGSGTRLTVV.

The V call is TRBV11-3, the J call TRBJ2-5; 15 bases are a match to TRBD2. Germline CDR1 reads SGHNT; CDR2 reads YENEEA. V gave up 5 bases and J gave up 5 bases; unmatched junction bases: 12. The CDR3 loop spans 18 amino acids. The CDR3 protein is CASSHPRTSGGADETQYF. As DNA, the CDR3 is TGTGCCAGCAGCCACCCGAGGACTAGCGGGGGGGCCGACGAGACCCAGTACTTC.

The chain recombines TRBV19 with TRBJ1-4; 7 bases agree with TRBD1. After removal of 5 bases from V and 4 bases from J, the junction contained 13 bases not matched to a gene. CDR1 is LNHDA, CDR2 SQIVND, per germline (reference sequence). The length of the CDR3 is 17 residues. The DNA for the CDR3 is TGTGCCAGTAGTTGGAAAAGGCCGGGACAGAATAATGAAAAACTGTTTTTT. It specifies CASSWKRPGQNNEKLFF.

The genes are TRBV6-5 and TRBJ1-1; the match to TRBD1 covers 7 bases. V was pared by 2 bases and J by 5 bases, with 5 bases of the junction left unmatched. The germline CDR1 and CDR2 sequences are MNHEY and SVGAGI. The CDR3 extends over 14 amino acids. CDR3: CASSYRQGQTEAFF. CDR3 nucleotides: TGTGCCAGCAGTTACCGACAGGGACAAACTGAAGCTTTCTTT.

The chain employs TRBV18 and TRBJ2-2; maybe TRBD2 (7 bases). The CDR3 is made up of 16 amino acids. Trimming cost V 6 bases and J 3 bases, with 17 bases left between them. The germline gives CDR1 KGHSH, CDR2 LQKENI. The CDR3 region has the DNA TGTGCCAGCTCCCTCAAGCGAGGGGGGGACACCGGGGAGCTGTTTTTT. This sequence encodes CASSLKRGGDTGELFF.

This clone was counted a single time. The genes are TRBV9 and TRBJ2-3; 11 bases fit TRBD2. CDR3 length: 18 amino acids. CDR1 and CDR2 (germline): SGDLS, YYNGEE. Trimming took 1 base from V and 4 from J; bases not matched to a gene: 11. The CDR3 DNA follows: TGTGCCAGCAGCGTAAATTGGGATAGCGGGGGGGACTCAGATACGCAGTATTTT. Amino acid sequence: CASSVNWDSGGDSDTQYF.

The gene calls are TRBV27 and TRBJ2-3; 11 nucleotides match TRBD2. V dropped 4 bases and J dropped 0; count of bases not matched to a gene: 3. CDR1 MNHEY and CDR2 SMNVEV come from the germline V gene (reference sequence). This CDR3 is 16 amino acids long. CDR3 DNA sequence: TGTGCCAGCAGTTCGAGGACTAGCGGGAGCACAGATACGCAGTATTTT. It translates to CASSSRTSGSTDTQYF.

The chain carries TRBV14 and TRBJ1-2; D is unresolved. This CDR3 spans 14 amino acids. From germline, CDR1 is SGHDN and CDR2 FVKESK. Trimming shortened V by 0 bases and J by 5 bases, and 10 bases separated the two germline ends. CDR3 sequence reads: CASSQDSRRYGYTF. The CDR3 nucleotides are TGTGCCAGCAGCCAAGACAGTCGTCGATATGGCTACACCTTC.

This clone was seen a few times. V usage is TRBV7-2 and J usage is TRBJ1-5; tentative D call: TRBD1 (5 bases). This CDR3 is built from 13 residues. Per germline, CDR1 SGHTA and CDR2 FQGNSA. V was trimmed by 2 bases and J by 6 bases, leaving 8 bases between them. In DNA form, the CDR3 reads TGTGCCAGCAGCTTAAGTCAGGGTCAGCCCCAGCATTTT. Residues: CASSLSQGQPQHF.

V and J are TRBV6-2 or TRBV6-3 and TRBJ1-1; 8 bases are a match to TRBD1. Losses at the gene ends were 6 bases for V and 9 bases for J; bases not matched to a gene: 6. Germline V CDR1 and CDR2: MNHEY, SVGEGT. The CDR3 covers 12 residues. CDR3 sequence (DNA): TGTGCCAGCAGCGGACAGGGCGTGAAAGCTTTCTTT. It translates to CASSGQGVKAFF.

The chain recombines TRBV25-1 with TRBJ2-1, with 15 bases aligning to TRBD2. This CDR3 contains 18 residues. Germline V lookup: CDR1 MGHDK, CDR2 SYGVNS. With V trimmed by 3 bases and J by 3 bases, 6 bases remained unmatched. The CDR3 bases are TGTGCCAGCAGTGAGGGACTAGCGGGAGGAAGGGTCTACAATGAGCAGTTCTTC. Its translation is CASSEGLAGGRVYNEQFF.